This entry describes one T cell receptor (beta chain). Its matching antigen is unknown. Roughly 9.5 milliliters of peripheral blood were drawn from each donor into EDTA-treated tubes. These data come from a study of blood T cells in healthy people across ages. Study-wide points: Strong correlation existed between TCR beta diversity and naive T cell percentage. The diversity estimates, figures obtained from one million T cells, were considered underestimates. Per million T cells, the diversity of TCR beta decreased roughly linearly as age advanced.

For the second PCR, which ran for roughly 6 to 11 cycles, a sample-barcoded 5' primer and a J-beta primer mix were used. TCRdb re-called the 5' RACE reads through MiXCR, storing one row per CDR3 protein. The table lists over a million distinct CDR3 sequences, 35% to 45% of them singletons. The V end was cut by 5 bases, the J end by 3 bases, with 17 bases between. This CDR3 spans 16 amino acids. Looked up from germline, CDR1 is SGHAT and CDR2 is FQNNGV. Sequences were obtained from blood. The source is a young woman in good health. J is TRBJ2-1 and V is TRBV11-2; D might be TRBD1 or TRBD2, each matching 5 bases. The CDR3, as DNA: TGTGCCAGCAGCACCGTCTGGGACGGACTCTACAATGAGCAGTTCTTC. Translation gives CASSTVWDGLYNEQFF.